This T cell receptor (beta chain) was profiled in a study of T-cell memory formation after mild COVID-19. Whole-study results and caveats: Chiefly within CM and EM were the contracting CD4+ clones; CD8+ ones were within EMRA.

Trimming took off 2 bases at V and 6 bases at J, with 12 bases between the two ends. Germline CDR1 reads SEHNR; CDR2 reads FQNEAQ (reference sequence). This CDR3 region has 14 residues. TCR alpha and TCR beta cDNA libraries with sample barcodes and UMIs came from 5'RACE using constant-segment primers. TCRdb processed the 5' RACE reads anew with MiXCR; each CDR3 protein has one entry. The data contain some 210,000 distinct CDR3 sequences, over 9.5% of them singletons. For this clonotype: Its specificity is unknown.

This chain links TRBV7-9 with TRBJ2-3; the D is unclear. This TCR derives from a man aged 18 to 30 who had mild COVID-19 (a few samples of this study predate the infection). Cell type and time point are not known. The source material was PBMCs or a T cell subset sorted from them (not recorded which). The CDR3 coding sequence is TGTGCCAGCAGCTTATCCAGCCCTCAGGATACGCAGTATTTT. Its translation: CASSLSSPQDTQYF.